This TCR beta chain comes out of a study of blood T cells in healthy people across ages. Study observations and caveats: Donors of long life had a larger count of naive CD4+ cells and greater diversity than aged donors. Per-million-T-cell TCR beta diversity fell roughly linearly with age.

Alongside a J-beta primer mix, a sample-barcoded 5' primer served in a second PCR lasting roughly 7 to 12 cycles. TCRdb ran MiXCR on the 5' RACE reads and lists one entry per CDR3 protein. The data show fewer than 900,000 distinct CDR3 sequences, about half seen once. Concerning this clonotype itself: The antigen is not known.

The CDR3 has 16 amino acids. Germline values: CDR1 SGHTA, CDR2 FQGTGA. V was clipped by 0 bases and J by 4 bases, with 14 bases between them. This clonotype was sampled from a woman in her sixties or seventies in good health. J is TRBJ2-3 and V is TRBV7-3; D is possibly TRBD1 (5 bases). Sequenced material: blood. The CDR3 region is CASSLTRTTIADTQYF. The CDR3 DNA reads as TGTGCCAGCAGCTTAACACGGACAACTATTGCAGATACGCAGTATTTT. Based on the CDR3 plus reference TRBV7-3 and TRBJ2-3, the full variable domain is GAGVSQTPSNKVTEKGKYVELRCDPISGHTALYWYRQSLGQGPEFLIYFQGTGAADDSGLPNDRFFAVRPEGSVSTLKIQRTERGDSAVYLCASSLTRTTIADTQYFGPGTRLTVL.